The rows below give T cell receptor beta chains drawn from one sample of a study of blood T cell repertoires in COVID-19. Repertoires were generated with immunoSEQ multiplex PCR, while TCRdb's copy carries only in-frame clones and drops some. The sample contains a few hundred thousand clones, about 90% of which appear only once. The sample was peripheral blood. The receptor source for this set is a man in his forties with acute or convalescent COVID-19. Each CDR3 is given without its conserved first and last residue. The D gene is left open where the match is weak. For some rows the clone size is stated as once, few or many, or as a class when expanded; others skip it.

V: TRBV28; size: -; D: -; J: TRBJ1-6; CDR3: ASSFRVNSPLH
V: TRBV7-2; size: once; D: TRBD1; J: TRBJ1-1; CDR3: ASSLTGGETEAF
V: TRBV18; size: -; D: -; J: TRBJ1-6; CDR3: ASSEGGVYNSPLH
V: TRBV27; size: -; D: TRBD1; J: TRBJ1-5; CDR3: ASSLYPTGTGQPQH
V: TRBV6-2/TRBV6-3; size: -; D: TRBD2; J: TRBJ2-5; CDR3: ASSTPLAGHGETQY
V: TRBV9; size: -; D: TRBD1; J: TRBJ2-1; CDR3: ASSVVVGGDEQF
V: TRBV19; size: once; D: TRBD1; J: TRBJ2-7; CDR3: ASSGDRDPYEQY
V: TRBV27; size: -; D: -; J: TRBJ2-7; CDR3: ASSPTLAGAMYEQY
V: TRBV24-1; size: once; D: TRBD1; J: TRBJ2-2; CDR3: ATSDADRGRSTGELF
V: TRBV13; size: -; D: TRBD1; J: TRBJ1-1; CDR3: ASSLGALAGGLSGSTEAF
V: TRBV4-1; size: once; D: TRBD1; J: TRBJ1-1; CDR3: ASSQGTGGEAF
V: TRBV4-1; size: once; D: -; J: TRBJ2-2; CDR3: ASLKAGNTGELF
V: TRBV18; size: -; D: TRBD1; J: TRBJ2-3; CDR3: ASSYGTGARADTQY
V: TRBV20-1; size: -; D: -; J: TRBJ1-2; CDR3: SASPGDYGYT
V: TRBV5-1; size: -; D: TRBD2; J: TRBJ2-1; CDR3: ASSASGSSYNEQF
V: TRBV4-2; size: -; D: -; J: TRBJ2-1; CDR3: ASSQEVGRNEQF
V: TRBV9; size: -; D: -; J: TRBJ1-2; CDR3: ASSSDRRGRKGYGYT
V: TRBV5-8; size: -; D: -; J: TRBJ2-5; CDR3: ASSFRGQETQY
V: TRBV4-1; size: -; D: -; J: TRBJ2-7; CDR3: ASSQEGPGNYEQY
V: TRBV9; size: -; D: TRBD1; J: TRBJ1-4; CDR3: ASSATGGIYEKLF
V: TRBV28; size: -; D: TRBD2; J: TRBJ2-7; CDR3: ASRPGRETYEQY
V: TRBV7-9; size: once; D: -; J: TRBJ2-7; CDR3: ASSTDVYEQY
V: TRBV15; size: -; D: -; J: TRBJ1-1; CDR3: AVRGAGDRTEAF
V: TRBV3-1/TRBV3-2; size: -; D: -; J: TRBJ1-1; CDR3: ASSLGGGAF
V: TRBV6-5; size: -; D: TRBD2; J: TRBJ2-7; CDR3: ASNPLAGGREQY
V: TRBV7-9; size: -; D: -; J: TRBJ2-3; CDR3: ASSLFGGGRSTDTQY
V: TRBV27; size: -; D: -; J: TRBJ1-6; CDR3: ASSLVLLLNSPLH
V: TRBV18; size: -; D: TRBD1; J: TRBJ1-1; CDR3: ASSPPQGATGFTEAF
V: TRBV15; size: -; D: -; J: TRBJ1-6; CDR3: ATSAHAGSSYNSPLH
V: TRBV7-9; size: once; D: -; J: TRBJ1-4; CDR3: ASSAIGYGELF
V: TRBV6-2/TRBV6-3; size: -; D: -; J: TRBJ1-1; CDR3: ASSYGGARAR
V: TRBV11-3; size: -; D: TRBD1; J: TRBJ2-5; CDR3: ASSQQGQLETQY
V: TRBV6-5; size: -; D: -; J: TRBJ2-7; CDR3: ASSPGGSYEQY
V: TRBV19; size: -; D: TRBD1; J: TRBJ1-4; CDR3: ASSIALGTGGGNLF
V: TRBV3-1/TRBV3-2; size: -; D: -; J: TRBJ1-5; CDR3: ASSHGREYSNQPQH
V: TRBV11-3; size: -; D: -; J: TRBJ2-1; CDR3: ASSDYSSLEQF
V: TRBV11-2; size: once; D: TRBD2; J: TRBJ2-7; CDR3: ASSLETSGSRQY
V: TRBV5-1; size: -; D: -; J: TRBJ1-2; CDR3: ASSPDGRELYGYT
V: TRBV27; size: -; D: -; J: TRBJ1-1; CDR3: ASSSHSSQLQAF
V: TRBV5-5; size: -; D: TRBD1; J: TRBJ1-1; CDR3: ASSNIWDRGPSTEAF
V: TRBV30; size: -; D: TRBD1; J: TRBJ1-5; CDR3: AWSQGAGQPQH
V: TRBV12-3/TRBV12-4; size: -; D: -; J: TRBJ1-2; CDR3: ASSLLSGRGYT
V: TRBV19; size: once; D: TRBD1; J: TRBJ1-1; CDR3: ASRLRTGGNTEAF
V: TRBV4-2; size: -; D: TRBD2; J: TRBJ2-3; CDR3: ASSLSGGVTDTQY
V: TRBV9; size: -; D: TRBD1; J: TRBJ1-4; CDR3: ASSRWTGRNEKLF
V: TRBV5-6; size: -; D: TRBD1; J: TRBJ2-5; CDR3: ASSWDSQETQY
V: TRBV28; size: -; D: -; J: TRBJ1-2; CDR3: AIPLRGSDGYT
V: TRBV9; size: -; D: TRBD1; J: TRBJ2-3; CDR3: ASSATGGSYDTDTQY
V: TRBV5-8; size: -; D: -; J: TRBJ1-5; CDR3: ASSFGGFGQPQH
V: TRBV10-2; size: -; D: TRBD1; J: TRBJ1-6; CDR3: ASTIRQGRDSPLH
V: TRBV19; size: -; D: TRBD2; J: TRBJ2-3; CDR3: ASSISGLAGDDTQY
V: TRBV6-2/TRBV6-3; size: -; D: -; J: TRBJ1-1; CDR3: ASSTGPGTEAF
V: TRBV7-9; size: once; D: TRBD2; J: TRBJ2-7; CDR3: ASSPGLAFHEQY
V: TRBV28; size: -; D: -; J: TRBJ2-7; CDR3: ASTQAGTPTYEQY